Listed below are T cell receptor beta chains from one sample, sequenced in a study of T cells after yellow fever vaccination. TCRdb fed the 5' RACE reads into MiXCR, producing one record per CDR3 protein. This repertoire shows around 340,000 distinct CDR3 sequences, over 8% found once; its top ten account for roughly 17%. The specimen was PBMCs, collected on the day of the first yellow fever vaccination. The origin of the receptors is a man aged 18-30 years who received the YFV17D yellow fever vaccine. CDR3s include the opening cysteine and the closing phenylalanine or tryptophan. D genes are given only for firm matches. Not every row has a clone size; where given, it reads once, few, many or a size class.

V gene,clone size,D gene,J gene,CDR3 DNA,CDR3 protein
TRBV5-1,many,.,TRBJ2-4,TGCGCCAGCAGCTTGGCGGGAGAACAGGGTTGGTACTTC,CASSLAGEQGWYF
TRBV11-2,few,.,TRBJ2-3,TGTGCCAGCAGCTTTACCGGATTCTCCGATACGCAGTATTTT,CASSFTGFSDTQYF
TRBV30,few,.,TRBJ1-5,TGTGCCTGGAGTGTAGGGCTTAGCAATCAGCCCCAGCATTTT,CAWSVGLSNQPQHF
TRBV9,many,.,TRBJ1-2,TGTGCCAGCAGCGTAGGGGCCCCTAACTATGGCTACACCTTC,CASSVGAPNYGYTF
TRBV13,few,.,TRBJ1-1,TGTGCCAGCAGCCCCAGGGAAATGAACACTGAAGCTTTCTTT,CASSPREMNTEAFF
TRBV2,many,.,TRBJ2-1,TGTGCCAGCAGTGAGTTAACTAGCCCGTACAATGAGCAGTTCTTC,CASSELTSPYNEQFF
TRBV19,few,.,TRBJ1-2,TGTGCCAGTAGGCCCACCCTTATGGGGGCTTATGGCTACACCTTC,CASRPTLMGAYGYTF
TRBV7-8,few,.,TRBJ2-7,TGTGCCAGCAGCTTAGAACGGAGAAGATCCTACGAGCAGTACTTC,CASSLERRRSYEQYF
TRBV5-1,few,.,TRBJ2-7,TGCGCCAGCAGCTTGGGGCCTCTAGTCTCCTACGAGCAGTACTTC,CASSLGPLVSYEQYF
TRBV7-9,few,.,TRBJ2-5,TGTGCCAGCAGCTTATCCGACAGCCAAGAGACCCAGTACTTC,CASSLSDSQETQYF
TRBV12-3/TRBV12-4,.,.,TRBJ2-3,TGTGCCAGCAGCACCTTTCCCCCTGGTGCTAGCTGGGGGACAGATACGCAGTATTTT,CASSTFPPGASWGTDTQYF
TRBV5-1,few,.,TRBJ2-1,TGCGCCAGCACCCTAATTGGCACCTACAATGAGCAGTTCTTC,CASTLIGTYNEQFF
TRBV5-1,many,TRBD1,TRBJ2-1,TGCGCCAGCAGCTCGGGACAGAACAATGAGCAGTTCTTC,CASSSGQNNEQFF
TRBV3-1,many,.,TRBJ2-7,TGTGCCAGCAGCGGACGGAGTCCCCCCTACGAGCAGTACTTC,CASSGRSPPYEQYF
TRBV29-1,few,TRBD1,TRBJ2-7,TGCAGCGTGAAGACAGGGCCATCCCTCGAGCAGTACTTC,CSVKTGPSLEQYF
TRBV3-1,few,.,TRBJ1-2,TGTGCCAGCAGCCAGAGTTTTACAGTGAACTATGGCTACACCTTC,CASSQSFTVNYGYTF
TRBV27,few,TRBD1,TRBJ2-1,TGTGCCAGCAGTCTAAGACCGGGACAGGGGCGTTCTGAGCAGTTCTTC,CASSLRPGQGRSEQFF
TRBV6-5,many,.,TRBJ2-1,TGTGCCACCCGTAGGGGGGGAGAGCAGTTCTTC,CATRRGGEQFF
TRBV12-3/TRBV12-4,few,.,TRBJ1-2,TGTGCCAGCAATCTACAGGGACTTTACTATGGCTACACCTTC,CASNLQGLYYGYTF
TRBV20-1,.,.,TRBJ2-2,TGCAGTGCTAGAGACCTAGTACAAGGGGAGCTGTTTTTT,CSARDLVQGELFF
TRBV20-1,few,TRBD1,TRBJ2-3,TGCAGTGCTCCCACAGGGGGAGATACGCAGTATTTT,CSAPTGGDTQYF
TRBV7-9,few,.,TRBJ1-1,TGTGCCAGCAGCCCCTCTACAGGGTTTCCTACTGAAGCTTTCTTT,CASSPSTGFPTEAFF
TRBV9,few,.,TRBJ1-2,TGTGCCAGCAGCCCTTCTGCCGGGACACGGGGCAATGGGTACACCTTC,CASSPSAGTRGNGYTF
TRBV6-1,many,TRBD1,TRBJ1-6,TGTGCCAGCAGTGTCGGACAGGGGGGTAATTCACCCCTCCACTTT,CASSVGQGGNSPLHF
TRBV20-1,.,TRBD2,TRBJ2-3,TGCAGTGCTAGAGAAGGTCTAGCGGGCACAGATACGCAGTATTTT,CSAREGLAGTDTQYF
TRBV20-1,few,TRBD1,TRBJ1-5,TGCAGTGCTAGAGGGGGCCATGGGGGCGACAGGGGCAATCAGCCCCAGCATTTT,CSARGGHGGDRGNQPQHF
TRBV6-2/TRBV6-3,few,.,TRBJ1-1,TGTGCCAGCAGACGCACAGGGTATGGGACTGAAGCTTTCTTT,CASRRTGYGTEAFF
TRBV10-3,many,.,TRBJ1-5,TGTGCCATCAGTGATGGCGGGGGTCAGCCCCAGCATTTT,CAISDGGGQPQHF
TRBV25-1,many,.,TRBJ2-7,TGTGCCAGCAGTGATACATACGAGCAGTACTTC,CASSDTYEQYF
TRBV2,.,TRBD2,TRBJ2-3,TGTGCCAGCAGTCTAGGGACTAGCGGGTGGTCGGATACGCAGTATTTT,CASSLGTSGWSDTQYF
TRBV4-1,many,.,TRBJ1-2,TGCGCCAGCAGCCAAGAGCCCGCGGGGGCTAACTATGGCTACACCTTC,CASSQEPAGANYGYTF
TRBV12-3/TRBV12-4,many,.,TRBJ2-5,TGTGCCAGCAGTTCCGCCGGGGAAACCCAAGAGACCCAGTACTTC,CASSSAGETQETQYF
TRBV7-8,.,TRBD1,TRBJ2-4,TGTGCCAGCAGCCCGATGAGGACAGGGGGTTTTGTGGCCAAAAACATTCAGTACTTC,CASSPMRTGGFVAKNIQYF
TRBV20-1,few,.,TRBJ2-1,TGCAGTGCTAGACACTTAGCCGGGGCGGAGTGGTACAATGAGCAGTTCTTC,CSARHLAGAEWYNEQFF
TRBV30,many,.,TRBJ2-7,TGTGCCTGGAGTCAGGGTATTTTCCCCTACGAGCAGTACTTC,CAWSQGIFPYEQYF
TRBV25-1,few,.,TRBJ2-3,TGTGCCAGCAGTGAATTCTCCTGGGGCAGCACAGATACGCAGTATTTT,CASSEFSWGSTDTQYF
TRBV6-5,few,.,TRBJ2-2,TGTGCCAGCAGTTACTCGATCAGGGCCCCCGGGGAGCTGTTTTTT,CASSYSIRAPGELFF
TRBV5-1,few,.,TRBJ2-3,TGCGCCAGCAGCTTGTGGTCTCCAGGCACAGATACGCAGTATTTT,CASSLWSPGTDTQYF
TRBV11-2,many,TRBD2,TRBJ2-5,TGTGCCAGCAGCTCCCTCAGCGGGGGGGCGGGAGAGACCCAGTACTTC,CASSSLSGGAGETQYF
TRBV2,few,.,TRBJ2-1,TGTGCCAGGTCGAGGGGGGGGGACAATGAGCAGTTCTTC,CARSRGGDNEQFF
TRBV7-2,few,.,TRBJ1-5,TGTGCCAGCAGCTTAGTACAGGTGAAGGGGCCCCAGCATTTT,CASSLVQVKGPQHF
TRBV7-9,few,TRBD1,TRBJ1-2,TGTGCCAGCAGCGGCGGGACAGGAGCCCAACTCTATGGCTACACCTTC,CASSGGTGAQLYGYTF